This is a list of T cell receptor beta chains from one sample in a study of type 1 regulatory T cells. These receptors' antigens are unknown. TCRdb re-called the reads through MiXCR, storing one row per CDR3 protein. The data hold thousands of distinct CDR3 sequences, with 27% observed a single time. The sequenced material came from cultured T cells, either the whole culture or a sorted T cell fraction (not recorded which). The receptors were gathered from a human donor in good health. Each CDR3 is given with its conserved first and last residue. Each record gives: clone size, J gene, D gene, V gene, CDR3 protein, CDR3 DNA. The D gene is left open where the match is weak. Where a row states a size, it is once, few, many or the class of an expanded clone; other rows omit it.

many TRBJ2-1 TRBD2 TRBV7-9 CASSSLVGSGSKTWNEQFF TGTGCCAGCAGCTCCCTTGTTGGTAGCGGGAGTAAAACGTGGAATGAGCAGTTCTTC
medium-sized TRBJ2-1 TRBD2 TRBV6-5 CASSPRTSGLNEQFF TGTGCCAGCAGTCCTAGGACTAGCGGCCTCAATGAGCAGTTCTTC
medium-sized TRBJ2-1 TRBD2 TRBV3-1 CASSQGGSGRPGGFFGSYNEQFF TGTGCCAGCAGCCAAGGAGGTAGCGGGAGGCCCGGGGGCTTTTTTGGCTCCTACAATGAGCAGTTCTTC
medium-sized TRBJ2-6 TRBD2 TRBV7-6 CASSGVAGVTGANVLTF TGTGCCAGCAGCGGAGTGGCGGGAGTTACTGGGGCCAACGTCCTGACTTTC
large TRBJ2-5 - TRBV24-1 CATSDDGGETQYF TGTGCCACCAGTGATGACGGAGGCGAGACCCAGTACTTC
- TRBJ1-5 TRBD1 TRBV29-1 CSVGGQVNQPQHF TGCAGCGTAGGCGGACAGGTCAATCAGCCCCAGCATTTT
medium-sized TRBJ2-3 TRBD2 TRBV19 CASSSRAGGSTDTQYF TGTGCCAGTAGTAGCCGCGCGGGAGGGTCCACAGATACGCAGTATTTT
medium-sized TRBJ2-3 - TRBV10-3 CAISKLADTSTDTQYF TGTGCCATCAGTAAATTAGCGGATACTAGCACAGATACGCAGTATTTT
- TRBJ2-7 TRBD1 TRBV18 CASSPGTVFYEQYF TGTGCCAGCTCACCCGGGACAGTTTTCTACGAGCAGTACTTC
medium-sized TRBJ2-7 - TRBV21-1 CASTRDRSYEQYF TGTGCCAGCACAAGGGACAGATCCTACGAGCAGTACTTC
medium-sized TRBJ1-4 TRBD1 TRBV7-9 CASSAWTGRGEKLFF TGTGCCAGCAGCGCCTGGACAGGCCGGGGAGAAAAACTGTTTTTT
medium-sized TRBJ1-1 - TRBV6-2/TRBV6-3 CASRRILNTEAFF TGTGCCAGCCGTCGGATACTGAACACTGAAGCTTTCTTT
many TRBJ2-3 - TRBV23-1 CASSHRRGNMVDTQYF TGCGCCAGCAGTCACCGCAGGGGCAATATGGTAGATACGCAGTATTTT
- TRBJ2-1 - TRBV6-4 CASSVIGSIGNEQFF TGTGCCAGCAGTGTTATCGGGAGTATTGGGAATGAGCAGTTCTTC
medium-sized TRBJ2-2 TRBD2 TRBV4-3 CASSGVLAIGELFF TGCGCCAGCAGCGGAGTACTAGCGATCGGGGAGCTGTTTTTT
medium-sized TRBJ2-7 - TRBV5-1 CASSRQAAGGTYEQYF TGCGCCAGCAGCCGGCAGGCAGCGGGTGGGACCTACGAGCAGTACTTC
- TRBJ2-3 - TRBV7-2 CASSFSDTQYF TGTGCCAGCAGCTTTTCGGATACGCAGTATTTT
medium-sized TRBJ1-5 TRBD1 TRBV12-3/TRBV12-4 CASSRDRVNQPQHF TGTGCCAGCAGCCGGGACAGGGTCAATCAGCCCCAGCATTTT
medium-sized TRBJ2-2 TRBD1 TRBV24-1 CATGWGTGDNGELFF TGTGCCACCGGTTGGGGGACAGGGGACAACGGGGAGCTGTTTTTT
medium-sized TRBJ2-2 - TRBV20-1 CSAREGSGELFF TGCAGTGCTAGAGAGGGGTCTGGGGAGCTGTTTTTT
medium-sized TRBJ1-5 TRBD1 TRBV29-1 CSVSTGGGGGTQHF TGCAGCGTCAGCACAGGGGGTGGTGGAGGGACCCAGCATTTT
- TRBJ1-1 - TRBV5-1 CASSQQENTEAFF TGCGCCAGCAGCCAACAGGAGAACACTGAAGCTTTCTTT